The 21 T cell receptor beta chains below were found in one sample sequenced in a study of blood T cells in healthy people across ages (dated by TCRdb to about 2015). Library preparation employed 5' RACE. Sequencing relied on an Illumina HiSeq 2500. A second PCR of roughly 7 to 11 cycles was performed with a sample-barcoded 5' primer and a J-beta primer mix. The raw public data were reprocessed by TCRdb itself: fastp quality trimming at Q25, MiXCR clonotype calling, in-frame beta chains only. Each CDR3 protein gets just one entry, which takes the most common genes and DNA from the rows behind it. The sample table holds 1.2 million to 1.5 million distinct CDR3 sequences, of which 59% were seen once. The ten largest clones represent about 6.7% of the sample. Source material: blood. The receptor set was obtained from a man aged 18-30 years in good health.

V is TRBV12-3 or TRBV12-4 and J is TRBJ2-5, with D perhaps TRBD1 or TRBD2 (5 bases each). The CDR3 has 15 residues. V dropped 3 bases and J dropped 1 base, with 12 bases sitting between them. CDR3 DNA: TGTGCCAGCAGTTTCTTCAGGGAGAGCCAAGAGACCCAGTACTTC. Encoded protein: CASSFFRESQETQYF.

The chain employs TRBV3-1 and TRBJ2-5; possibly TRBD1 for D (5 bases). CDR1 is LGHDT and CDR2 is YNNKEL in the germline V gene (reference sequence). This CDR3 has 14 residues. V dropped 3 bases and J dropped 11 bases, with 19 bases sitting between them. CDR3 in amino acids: CASSHEGLSKGQYF. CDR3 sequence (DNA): TGTGCCAGCAGCCACGAAGGTTTATCTAAGGGGCAGTACTTC.

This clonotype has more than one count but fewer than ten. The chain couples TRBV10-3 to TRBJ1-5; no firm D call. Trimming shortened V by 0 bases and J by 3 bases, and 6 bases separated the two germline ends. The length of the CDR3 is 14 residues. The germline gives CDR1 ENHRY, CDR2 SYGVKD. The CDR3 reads CAISESGNNQPQHF. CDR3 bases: TGTGCCATCAGTGAGTCTGGGAACAATCAGCCCCAGCATTTT.

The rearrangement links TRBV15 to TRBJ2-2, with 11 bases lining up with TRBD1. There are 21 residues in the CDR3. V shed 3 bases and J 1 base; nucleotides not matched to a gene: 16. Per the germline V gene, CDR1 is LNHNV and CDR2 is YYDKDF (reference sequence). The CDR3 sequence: CATSRGRGGTGGVRNTGELFF. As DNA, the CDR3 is TGTGCCACCAGCAGGGGTAGAGGTGGGACAGGGGGTGTCCGGAACACCGGGGAGCTGTTTTTT.

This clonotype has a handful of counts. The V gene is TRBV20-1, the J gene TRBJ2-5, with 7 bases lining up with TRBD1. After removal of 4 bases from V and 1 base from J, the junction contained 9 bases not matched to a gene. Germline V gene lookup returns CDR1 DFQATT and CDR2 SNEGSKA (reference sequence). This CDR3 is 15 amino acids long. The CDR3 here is CSAKRQGPTQETQYF. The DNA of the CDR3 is TGCAGTGCTAAAAGACAGGGCCCCACCCAAGAGACCCAGTACTTC.

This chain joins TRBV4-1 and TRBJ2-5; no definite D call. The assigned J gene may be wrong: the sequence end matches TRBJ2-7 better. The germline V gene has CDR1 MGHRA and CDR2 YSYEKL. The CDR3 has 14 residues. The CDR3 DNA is TGCGCCAGCAGCCCCGAAGGGTTCCCCTTCGAGCAGTACTTC. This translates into CASSPEGFPFEQYF.

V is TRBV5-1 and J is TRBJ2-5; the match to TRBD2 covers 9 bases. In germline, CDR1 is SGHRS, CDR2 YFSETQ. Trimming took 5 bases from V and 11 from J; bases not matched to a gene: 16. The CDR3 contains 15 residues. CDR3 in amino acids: CASSGGRAGDNEQYF. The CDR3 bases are TGCGCCAGCAGTGGCGGGAGGGCCGGGGACAATGAGCAGTACTTC.

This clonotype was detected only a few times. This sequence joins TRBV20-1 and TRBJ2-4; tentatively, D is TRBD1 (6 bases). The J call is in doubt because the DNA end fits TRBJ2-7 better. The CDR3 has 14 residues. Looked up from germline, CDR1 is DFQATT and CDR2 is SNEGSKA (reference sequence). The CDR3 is CSATGVASSYEQYF. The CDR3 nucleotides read TGCAGTGCTACAGGGGTGGCGTCCTCCTACGAGCAGTACTTC.

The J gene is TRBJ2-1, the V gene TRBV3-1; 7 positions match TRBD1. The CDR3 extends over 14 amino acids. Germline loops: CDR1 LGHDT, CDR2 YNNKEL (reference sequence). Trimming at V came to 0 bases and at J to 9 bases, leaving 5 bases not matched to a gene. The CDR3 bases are TGTGCCAGCAGCCAAGACACAGGGGAGAGTGAGCAGTTCTTC. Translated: CASSQDTGESEQFF.

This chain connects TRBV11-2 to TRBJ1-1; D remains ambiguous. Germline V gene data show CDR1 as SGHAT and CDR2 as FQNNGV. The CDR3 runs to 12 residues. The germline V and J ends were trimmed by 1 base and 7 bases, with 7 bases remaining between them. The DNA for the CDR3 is TGTGCCAGCAGCTTAGGCGGATATGAAGCTTTCTTT. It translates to CASSLGGYEAFF.

Here the CDR3 reads CASSDPGSGYEQYF. CDR3 nucleotide sequence: TGTGCCAGCAGTGACCCGGGGTCTGGCTACGAGCAGTACTTC. This sequence joins TRBV27 and TRBJ2-7, with D possibly TRBD2 on 5 matching bases. V lost 5 bases, J lost 3 bases, and 14 bases lay in between. The germline gives CDR1 MNHEY, CDR2 SMNVEV (reference sequence). This CDR3 contains 14 residues.

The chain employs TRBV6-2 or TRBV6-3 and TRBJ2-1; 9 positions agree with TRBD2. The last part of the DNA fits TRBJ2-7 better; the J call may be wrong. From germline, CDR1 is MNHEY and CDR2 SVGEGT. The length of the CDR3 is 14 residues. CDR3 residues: CASRAGGNYNEQYF. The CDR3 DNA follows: TGTGCCAGCAGAGCGGGGGGAAACTACAATGAGCAGTACTTC.

The CDR3 here is CASSLVQVGMNTEAFF. CDR3 in DNA: TGTGCCAGCAGCTTAGTGCAGGTTGGAATGAACACTGAAGCTTTCTTT. V gene TRBV13 combines with J gene TRBJ1-1; D remains unclear. This CDR3 is built from 16 residues. Germline CDR1 and CDR2: PRHDT and FYEKMQ (reference sequence). V dropped 1 base and J dropped 0 bases, with 12 bases sitting between them.

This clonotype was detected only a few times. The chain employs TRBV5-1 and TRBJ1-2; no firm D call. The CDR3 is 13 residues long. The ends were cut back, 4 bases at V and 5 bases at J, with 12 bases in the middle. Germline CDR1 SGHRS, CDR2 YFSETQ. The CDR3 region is CASSPQDRYGYTF. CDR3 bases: TGCGCCAGCAGCCCGCAGGATCGATATGGCTACACCTTC.

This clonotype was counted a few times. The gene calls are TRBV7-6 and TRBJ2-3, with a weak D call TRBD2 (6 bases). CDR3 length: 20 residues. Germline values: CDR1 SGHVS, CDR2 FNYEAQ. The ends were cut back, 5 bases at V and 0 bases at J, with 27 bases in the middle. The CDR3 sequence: CASSHPREVNSLTSTDTQYF. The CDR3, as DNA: TGTGCCAGCAGCCACCCGCGGGAAGTAAATTCCCTAACTAGCACAGATACGCAGTATTTT.

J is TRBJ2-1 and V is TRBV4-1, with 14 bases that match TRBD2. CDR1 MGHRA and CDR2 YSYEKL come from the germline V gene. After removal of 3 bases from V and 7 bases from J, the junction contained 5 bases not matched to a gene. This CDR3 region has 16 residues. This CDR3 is CASSQAGLAGGNEQFF. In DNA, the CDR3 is TGCGCCAGCAGCCAGGCCGGACTAGCGGGAGGTAATGAGCAGTTCTTC.

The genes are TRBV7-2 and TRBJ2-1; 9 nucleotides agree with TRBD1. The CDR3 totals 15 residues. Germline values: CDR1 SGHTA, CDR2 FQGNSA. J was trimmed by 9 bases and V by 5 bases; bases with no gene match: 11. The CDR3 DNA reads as TGTGCCAGCAGCACCCCCGGGACAGGGAATATTGAGCAGTTCTTC. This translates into CASSTPGTGNIEQFF. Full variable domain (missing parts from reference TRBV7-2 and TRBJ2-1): GAGVSQSPSNKVTEKGKDVELRCDPISGHTALYWYRQSLGQGLEFLIYFQGNSAPDKSGLPSDRFSAERTGGSVSTLTIQRTQQEDSAVYLCASSTPGTGNIEQFFGPGTRLTVL.

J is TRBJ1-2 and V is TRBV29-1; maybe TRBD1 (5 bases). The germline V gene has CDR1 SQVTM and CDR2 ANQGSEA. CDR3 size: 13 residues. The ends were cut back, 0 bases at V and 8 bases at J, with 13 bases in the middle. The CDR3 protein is CSVEEDPREGYTF. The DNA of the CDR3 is TGCAGCGTTGAAGAGGACCCCAGGGAGGGCTACACCTTC.

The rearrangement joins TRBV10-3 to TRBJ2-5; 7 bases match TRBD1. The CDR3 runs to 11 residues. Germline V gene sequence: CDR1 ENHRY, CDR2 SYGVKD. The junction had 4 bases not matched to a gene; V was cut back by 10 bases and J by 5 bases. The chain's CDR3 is CATKQGETQYF. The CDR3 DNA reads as TGTGCCACCAAACAGGGGGAGACCCAGTACTTC.

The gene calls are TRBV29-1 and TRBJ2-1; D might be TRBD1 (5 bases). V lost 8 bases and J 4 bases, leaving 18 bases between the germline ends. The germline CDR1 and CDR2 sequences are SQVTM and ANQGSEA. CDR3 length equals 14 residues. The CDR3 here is CSSSWQGRYNEQFF. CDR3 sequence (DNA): TGCAGCTCCTCGTGGCAGGGTCGATACAATGAGCAGTTCTTC.

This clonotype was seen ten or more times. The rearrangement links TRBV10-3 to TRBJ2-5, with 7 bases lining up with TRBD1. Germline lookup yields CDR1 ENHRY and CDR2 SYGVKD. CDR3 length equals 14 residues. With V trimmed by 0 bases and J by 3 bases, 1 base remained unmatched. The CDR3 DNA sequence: TGTGCCATCAGTGAGTCTGGGACAGAAGAGACCCAGTACTTC. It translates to CAISESGTEETQYF.